This TCR beta chain stems from a study of molecular identifiers for immune sequencing clone quantification. Study-wide results and limits: With a barcode shared among identical TCR molecules, highly expanded clone sizes could be underestimated.

This clonotype was observed many times. Its target is unknown. V was shortened by 2 bases and J by 4 bases, with 9 bases between the two germline ends. Germline V gene data show CDR1 as MGHRA and CDR2 as YSYEKL. CDR3 length: 13 residues. TCRdb passed the PCR reads through MiXCR, listing each CDR3 protein once. The table has around 460,000 distinct CDR3 sequences, about 22% seen once. The sequence derives from a human donor in good health. Some libraries in this study had Jurkat cell RNA spiked in. Material: naive CD8+ T cells from blood, with Jurkat cell RNA spiked in. Subset noted: FACS-sorted CD8+CD4-CCR7+CD45RA+ naive T cells. The chain links TRBV4-1 to TRBJ2-7; D not resolved. The CDR3 sequence: CASSQPGRYEQYF. Here the CDR3 DNA reads TGCGCCAGCAGCCAACCCGGACGGTACGAGCAGTACTTC.